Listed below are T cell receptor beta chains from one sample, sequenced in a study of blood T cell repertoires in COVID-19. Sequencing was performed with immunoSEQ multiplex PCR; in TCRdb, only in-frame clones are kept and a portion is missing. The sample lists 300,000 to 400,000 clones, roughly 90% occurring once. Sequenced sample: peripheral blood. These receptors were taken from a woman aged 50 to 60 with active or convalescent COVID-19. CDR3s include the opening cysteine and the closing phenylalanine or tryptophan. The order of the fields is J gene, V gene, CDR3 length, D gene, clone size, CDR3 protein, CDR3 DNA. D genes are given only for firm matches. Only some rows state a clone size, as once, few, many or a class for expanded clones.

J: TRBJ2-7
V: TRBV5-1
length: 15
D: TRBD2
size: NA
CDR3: CASSVGLAGGYEQYF
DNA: TGCGCCAGCAGCGTAGGACTAGCGGGAGGGTACGAGCAGTACTTC

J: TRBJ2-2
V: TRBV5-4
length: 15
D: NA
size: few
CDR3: CASSLNVVGAGELFF
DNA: TGTGCCAGCAGCTTGAACGTTGTAGGGGCCGGGGAGCTGTTTTTT

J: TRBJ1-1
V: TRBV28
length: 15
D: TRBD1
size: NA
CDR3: CASSLSPGGYTEAFF
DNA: TGTGCCAGCAGTTTATCGCCAGGGGGGTACACTGAAGCTTTCTTT

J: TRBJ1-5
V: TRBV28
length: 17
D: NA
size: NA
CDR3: CASSFLIPREVFQPQHF
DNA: TGTGCCAGCAGTTTCCTCATCCCTCGGGAGGTCTTTCAGCCCCAGCATTTT

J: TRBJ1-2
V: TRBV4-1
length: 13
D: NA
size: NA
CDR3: CASSGQANYGYTF
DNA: TGCGCCAGCAGTGGGCAAGCTAACTATGGCTACACCTTC

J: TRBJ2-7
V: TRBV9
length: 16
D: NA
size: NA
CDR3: CASSVSSGTSPKEQYF
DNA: TGTGCCAGCAGCGTTTCATCCGGGACTTCCCCTAAAGAGCAGTACTTC

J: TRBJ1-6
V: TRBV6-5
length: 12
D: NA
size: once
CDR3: CASSSINSPLHF
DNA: TGTGCCAGCAGTTCTATCAATTCACCCCTCCACTTT

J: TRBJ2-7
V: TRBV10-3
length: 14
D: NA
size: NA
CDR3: CAISGHHGSYEQYF
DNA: TGTGCCATCAGTGGACATCATGGATCCTACGAGCAGTACTTC

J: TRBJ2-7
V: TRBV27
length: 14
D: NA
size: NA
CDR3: CASSSKSGYYEQYF
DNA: TGTGCCAGCAGTTCCAAAAGCGGGTACTACGAGCAGTACTTC

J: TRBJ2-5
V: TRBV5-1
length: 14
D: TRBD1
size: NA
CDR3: CASRRQGADGTQYF
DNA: TGCGCCAGCAGACGACAGGGGGCGGACGGGACCCAGTACTTC

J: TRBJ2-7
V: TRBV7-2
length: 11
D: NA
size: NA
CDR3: CASSSGVEQYF
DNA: TGTGCCAGCAGCTCGGGGGTCGAGCAGTACTTC

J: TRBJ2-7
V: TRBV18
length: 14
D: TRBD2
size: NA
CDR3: CASSLAGVRNEQYF
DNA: TGTGCCAGCTCACTAGCGGGAGTCAGGAACGAGCAGTACTTC

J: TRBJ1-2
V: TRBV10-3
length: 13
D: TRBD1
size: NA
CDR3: CAISLDRGLGYTF
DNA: TGTGCCATCAGTTTAGACAGGGGGCTTGGCTACACCTTC

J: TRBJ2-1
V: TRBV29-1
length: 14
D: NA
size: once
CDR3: CSVRNLDSYNEQFF
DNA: TGCAGCGTGAGGAATCTAGACTCCTACAATGAGCAGTTCTTC

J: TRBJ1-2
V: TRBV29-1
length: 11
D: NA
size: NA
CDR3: CSVPWGGGYTF
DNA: TGCAGCGTCCCGTGGGGGGGAGGCTACACCTTC

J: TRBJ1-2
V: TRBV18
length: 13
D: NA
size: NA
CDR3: CASSPPNRVDYTF
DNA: TGTGCCAGCTCACCACCGAACAGGGTCGACTACACCTTC

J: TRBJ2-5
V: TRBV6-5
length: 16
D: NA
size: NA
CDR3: CASSYSYGGPQETQYF
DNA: TGTGCCAGCAGTTACTCGTACGGGGGGCCCCAAGAGACCCAGTACTTC

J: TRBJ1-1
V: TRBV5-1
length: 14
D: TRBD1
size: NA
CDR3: CASSRQGLNTEAFF
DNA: TGCGCCAGCAGCCGACAGGGGTTGAACACTGAAGCTTTCTTT

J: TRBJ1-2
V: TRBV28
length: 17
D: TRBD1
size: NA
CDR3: CASSLRDREGMWGYCTF
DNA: TGTGCCAGCAGTTTAAGGGACAGGGAGGGGATGTGGGGATACTGCACCTTC

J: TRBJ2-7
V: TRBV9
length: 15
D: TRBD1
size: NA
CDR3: CASSARQGAEYEQYF
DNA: TGTGCCAGCAGCGCCCGACAGGGGGCGGAGTACGAGCAGTACTTC

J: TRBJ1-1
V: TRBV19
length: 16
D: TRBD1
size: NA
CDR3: CASSMTPNRGNTEAFF
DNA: TGTGCCAGTAGTATGACCCCGAACAGGGGGAACACTGAAGCTTTCTTT

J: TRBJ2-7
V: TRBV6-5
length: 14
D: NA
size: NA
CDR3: CASSYMGARYEQYF
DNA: TGTGCCAGCAGTTACATGGGGGCGCGTTACGAGCAGTACTTC

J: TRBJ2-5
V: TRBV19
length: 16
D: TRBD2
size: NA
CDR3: CASSIPRAGGSETQYF
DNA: TGTGCCAGTAGTATCCCTCGGGCGGGAGGTTCGGAGACCCAGTACTTC

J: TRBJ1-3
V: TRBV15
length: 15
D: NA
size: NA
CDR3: CATRFGLGSGNTIYF
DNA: TGTGCCACCAGATTCGGTCTCGGGTCAGGAAACACCATATATTTT

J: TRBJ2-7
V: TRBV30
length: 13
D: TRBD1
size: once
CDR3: CAWTQGAPYEQYF
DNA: TGTGCCTGGACTCAGGGGGCCCCCTACGAGCAGTACTTC

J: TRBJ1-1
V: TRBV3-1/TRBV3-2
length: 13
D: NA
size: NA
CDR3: CASSPGPWTEAFF
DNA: TGTGCCAGCAGCCCTGGGCCTTGGACTGAAGCTTTCTTT

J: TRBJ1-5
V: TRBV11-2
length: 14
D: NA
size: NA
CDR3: CASSSRGQGQPQHF
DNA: TGTGCCAGCAGCTCCCGGGGTCAGGGGCAGCCCCAGCATTTT

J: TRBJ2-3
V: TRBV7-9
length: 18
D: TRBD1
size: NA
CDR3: CASSLGQGRSPPLDTQYF
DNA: TGTGCCAGCAGCCTCGGACAGGGGAGGTCTCCTCCCCTGGATACGCAGTATTTT

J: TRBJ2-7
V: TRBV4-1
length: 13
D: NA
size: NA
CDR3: CASSQVLAYEQYF
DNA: TGCGCCAGCAGCCAAGTGCTAGCCTACGAGCAGTACTTC

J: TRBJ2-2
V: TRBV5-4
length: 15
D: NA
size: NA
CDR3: CASSLAQGRSGELFF
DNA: TGTGCCAGCAGCTTGGCACAGGGTAGGTCCGGGGAGCTGTTTTTT

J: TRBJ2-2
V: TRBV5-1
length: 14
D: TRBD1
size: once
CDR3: CASSLDRGPGELFF
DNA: TGCGCCAGCAGTCTCGACAGGGGGCCCGGGGAGCTGTTTTTT

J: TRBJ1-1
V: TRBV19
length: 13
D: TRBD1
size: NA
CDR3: CASRTQGGTEAFF
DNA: TGTGCCAGTAGAACACAGGGGGGCACTGAAGCTTTCTTT

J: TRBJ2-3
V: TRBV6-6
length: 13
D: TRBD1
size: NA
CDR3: CASSYSSGTAIYF
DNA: TGTGCCAGCAGTTACTCGAGTGGGACAGCGATTTACTTT

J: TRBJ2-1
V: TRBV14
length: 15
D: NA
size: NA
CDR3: CASNPTGGSYNEQFF
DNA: TGTGCCAGCAACCCGACCGGCGGGTCTTACAATGAGCAGTTCTTC

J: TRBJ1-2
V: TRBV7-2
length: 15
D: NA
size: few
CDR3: CASTLGAARNYGYTF
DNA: TGTGCCAGCACCCTAGGGGCCGCTAGAAACTATGGCTACACCTTC

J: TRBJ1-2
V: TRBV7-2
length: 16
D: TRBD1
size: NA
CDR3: CASSFYPGQGNYGYTF
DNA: TGTGCCAGCAGCTTCTATCCGGGACAGGGGAACTATGGCTACACCTTC

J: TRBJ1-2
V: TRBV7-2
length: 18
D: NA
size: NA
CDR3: CASSSSSGQSTGRHGYTF
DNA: TGTGCCAGCAGCTCGTCATCCGGGCAATCCACAGGCCGTCATGGCTACACCTTC

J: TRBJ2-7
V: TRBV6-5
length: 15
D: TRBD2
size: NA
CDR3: CASSYSTSRAYEQYF
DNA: TGTGCCAGCAGTTACTCGACTAGCAGGGCCTACGAGCAGTACTTC

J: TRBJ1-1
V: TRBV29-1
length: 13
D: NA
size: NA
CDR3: CSVDSEELYEAFF
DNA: TGCAGCGTAGACAGCGAGGAACTATATGAAGCTTTCTTT

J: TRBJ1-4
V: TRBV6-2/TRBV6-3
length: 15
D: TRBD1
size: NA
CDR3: CASSYPPGTGEKLFF
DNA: TGTGCCAGCAGTTACCCGCCCGGGACAGGGGAAAAACTGTTTTTT

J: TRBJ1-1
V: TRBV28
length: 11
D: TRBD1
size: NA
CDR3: CASRLQGKGSF
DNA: TGTGCCAGCAGATTACAGGGGAAGGGCTCGTTT

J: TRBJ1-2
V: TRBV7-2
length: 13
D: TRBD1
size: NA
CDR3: CASSTGQAYGYTF
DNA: TGTGCCAGCAGCACCGGACAGGCCTATGGCTACACCTTC

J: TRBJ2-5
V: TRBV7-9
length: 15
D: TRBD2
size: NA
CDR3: CASSLRSGMGETQYF
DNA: TGTGCCAGCAGCCTTCGGAGCGGGATGGGGGAGACCCAGTACTTC

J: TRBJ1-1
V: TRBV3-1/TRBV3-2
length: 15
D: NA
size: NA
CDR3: CASSQDPIGRTEAFF
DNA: TGTGCCAGCAGCCAAGATCCGATAGGGAGGACTGAAGCTTTCTTT

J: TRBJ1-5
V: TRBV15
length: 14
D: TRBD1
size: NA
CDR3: CATSQDRVNQPQHF
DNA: TGTGCCACCAGCCAGGACAGGGTCAATCAGCCCCAGCATTTT

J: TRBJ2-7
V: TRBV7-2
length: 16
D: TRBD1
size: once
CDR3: CASSLITGQGDDEQYF
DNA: TGTGCCAGCAGCTTAATTACGGGACAGGGAGATGACGAGCAGTACTTC

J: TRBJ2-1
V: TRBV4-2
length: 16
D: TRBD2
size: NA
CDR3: CASSQGTSGGYNEQFF
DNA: TGTGCCAGCAGCCAAGGGACTAGCGGGGGTTACAATGAGCAGTTCTTC